This TCR beta chain is from a study of blood T cell repertoires in COVID-19. As for the study in general: The United States, Italy and Spain were the sources of the acute and convalescent COVID-19 samples. T cells, B-cell-depleted T cells, or PBMCs supplied cDNA or gDNA.

This clone was seen only a few times. As originally analysed: Amplified reference gene primers provided the basis for estimating nucleated cell counts. Assay used: immunoSEQ multiplex PCR; TCRdb lists only in-frame clones, some missing. V and J calls and clone size are given by that table; D and trimming were obtained from the DNA. The sample carries roughly 180,000 clones, 76% recorded once. The CDR3 length is 11 residues. V shed 6 bases and J shed 9 bases, with 9 bases lying between them. Germline assignment: CDR1 SNHLY and CDR2 FYNNEI. Sequenced sample: peripheral blood. The receptor comes from a woman aged 45 to 65 with active or convalescent COVID-19. The rearrangement links TRBV2 to TRBJ2-1; a weak D match, TRBD2 (6 bases). The CDR3 DNA sequence: TGTGCCAGCAGCATAGCGGTTGAGCAGTTCTTC. The encoded protein is CASSIAVEQFF.